The text below deals with one TCR beta chain. The antigen remains unidentified. These data belong to a study of Ad26.COV2.S vaccination and SARS-CoV-2 variants. Background on the study: Donor was in the COV1001 Ad26.COV2.S trial arm. Findings and limits, study-wide: Placebo recipients had lower spike-specific TCR breadth than vaccine recipients.

V lost 4 bases and J lost 4; bases outside the gene matches: 5. CDR3 length: 16 amino acids. CDR1 and CDR2 from the germline V gene are SGHRS and YFSETQ. The treatment here: some 20 received Ad26.COV2.S at low or high dose, single or two shots; roughly five received placebo; per-sample allocation not given. Vaccine and placebo recipients were sampled on day 63 after the first injection. A Boston adult aged 18-55 years was the donor. Expressing Wuhan-strain SARS-CoV-2 spike, an Ad26 vector served as the vaccine. Generated by immunoSEQ multiplex PCR, the TCRdb table keeps only in-frame clones and is missing some. This repertoire shows under 400,000 clones, around nine tenths found once; its top ten account for 3.4%.

The receptor comes from a person between 18 and 59 years old who received the Ad26.COV2.S COVID-19 vaccine or a placebo. The V call is TRBV5-1, the J call TRBJ2-7; TRBD2 matches at 16 bases. Sequenced here: peripheral blood, sampled in a trial of Ad26.COV2.S vaccine versus placebo. CDR3 in DNA: TGCGCCAGCAGCCAGGGGACTAGCGGGGGGGCTTACGAGCAGTACTTC. Translating it yields CASSQGTSGGAYEQYF. Full variable domain (outside the CDR3, taken from reference TRBV5-1 and TRBJ2-7): KAGVTQTPRYLIKTRGQQVTLSCSPISGHRSVSWYQQTPGQGLQFLFEYFSETQRNKGNFPGRFSGRQFSNSRSEMNVSTLELGDSALYLCASSQGTSGGAYEQYFGPGTRLTVT.